A selection of T cell receptor beta chains follows, all from one sample in a study of T cell responses to AZD1222 COVID-19 vaccine. Produced via immunoSEQ multiplex PCR; TCRdb's table is partial and in-frame only. The sample lists tens of thousands of clones; about four fifths were seen once. The sequencing here drew on peripheral blood, taken 28 days after the second AZD1222 dose. All receptors come from an adult who received the AZD1222 COVID-19 vaccine. Both conserved end residues are part of each CDR3. Fields, in order: V gene, J gene, clone size, CDR3 protein. Not all rows give a size; the values are once, few, many and, for expanded clones, a class.

v_call: TRBV18
j_call: TRBJ2-7
clone_size: NA
cdr3_aa: CASSPASPYEQYF

v_call: TRBV19
j_call: TRBJ2-6
clone_size: NA
cdr3_aa: CASSIWKGGSSGANVLTF

v_call: TRBV30
j_call: TRBJ2-5
clone_size: NA
cdr3_aa: CAWSVQGGRTQYF

v_call: TRBV6-5
j_call: TRBJ1-5
clone_size: NA
cdr3_aa: CASSPWGQPQHF

v_call: TRBV11-2
j_call: TRBJ1-1
clone_size: NA
cdr3_aa: CASGPLTGATEAFF

v_call: TRBV4-1
j_call: TRBJ2-6
clone_size: NA
cdr3_aa: CASSQRDRGGSGANVLTF

v_call: TRBV18
j_call: TRBJ1-5
clone_size: NA
cdr3_aa: CASSPQPPGASNQPQHF

v_call: TRBV30
j_call: TRBJ2-3
clone_size: NA
cdr3_aa: CAWSVLAGTADTQYF

v_call: TRBV18
j_call: TRBJ2-3
clone_size: NA
cdr3_aa: CASSPGPGDTQYF

v_call: TRBV7-9
j_call: TRBJ2-1
clone_size: NA
cdr3_aa: CASSLGQGLYEGQFF

v_call: TRBV6-5
j_call: TRBJ1-5
clone_size: medium-sized
cdr3_aa: CASPGPFNQPQHF

v_call: TRBV12-3/TRBV12-4
j_call: TRBJ2-3
clone_size: NA
cdr3_aa: CASSLLSGDTQYF

v_call: TRBV6-5
j_call: TRBJ1-2
clone_size: NA
cdr3_aa: CASINREEYGYTF

v_call: TRBV6-2/TRBV6-3
j_call: TRBJ2-7
clone_size: few
cdr3_aa: CASSWTGPSYEQYF

v_call: TRBV18
j_call: TRBJ1-4
clone_size: NA
cdr3_aa: CASSLRDSGIEKLFF

v_call: TRBV19
j_call: TRBJ1-4
clone_size: NA
cdr3_aa: CASSSDSANEKLFF

v_call: TRBV27
j_call: TRBJ2-3
clone_size: NA
cdr3_aa: CASSFQGPLLGTQYF

v_call: TRBV6-5
j_call: TRBJ1-4
clone_size: NA
cdr3_aa: CATSRGEKLFF

v_call: TRBV6-2/TRBV6-3
j_call: TRBJ2-7
clone_size: NA
cdr3_aa: CASSYSTGGYEQYF

v_call: TRBV6-6
j_call: TRBJ2-7
clone_size: NA
cdr3_aa: CASSFWTGASEYEQYF

v_call: TRBV19
j_call: TRBJ2-7
clone_size: NA
cdr3_aa: CASSRTGTGVDEQYF

v_call: TRBV7-8
j_call: TRBJ2-3
clone_size: few
cdr3_aa: CASSPRRVVADTQYF

v_call: TRBV19
j_call: TRBJ2-2
clone_size: NA
cdr3_aa: CASSIAWSNTGELFF

v_call: TRBV3-1/TRBV3-2
j_call: TRBJ1-6
clone_size: NA
cdr3_aa: CASSQDFTGSSPLHF

v_call: TRBV10-3
j_call: TRBJ2-3
clone_size: NA
cdr3_aa: CAISDRVMDTQYF

v_call: TRBV29-1
j_call: TRBJ2-1
clone_size: NA
cdr3_aa: CSVGSSAYNEQFF

v_call: TRBV28
j_call: TRBJ1-2
clone_size: NA
cdr3_aa: CASSLPHTDRAGGYTF

v_call: TRBV14
j_call: TRBJ2-7
clone_size: NA
cdr3_aa: CASSLLIGQGSYEQYF

v_call: TRBV7-8
j_call: TRBJ1-1
clone_size: few
cdr3_aa: CASSPTGRGAFF

v_call: TRBV12-5
j_call: TRBJ2-3
clone_size: NA
cdr3_aa: CASGSGRTTDTQYF

v_call: TRBV5-1
j_call: TRBJ2-1
clone_size: NA
cdr3_aa: CASSPPSSYNEQFF

v_call: TRBV3-1/TRBV3-2
j_call: TRBJ2-7
clone_size: NA
cdr3_aa: CASSQRLAGGPYEQYF

v_call: TRBV11-3
j_call: TRBJ2-2
clone_size: NA
cdr3_aa: CASSSRIRSTPGELFF

v_call: TRBV7-5
j_call: TRBJ2-5
clone_size: once
cdr3_aa: CARTQRVLDNGHEPRRYQETQYF

v_call: TRBV27
j_call: TRBJ1-1
clone_size: NA
cdr3_aa: CASSPRGGWENTEAFF

v_call: TRBV21-1
j_call: TRBJ2-7
clone_size: medium-sized
cdr3_aa: CASSKKGDSSYEQYF

v_call: TRBV14
j_call: TRBJ2-5
clone_size: NA
cdr3_aa: CASSQTDSGRKETQYF

v_call: TRBV9
j_call: TRBJ2-1
clone_size: many
cdr3_aa: CASSTGLAASAEQFF

v_call: TRBV27
j_call: TRBJ2-3
clone_size: NA
cdr3_aa: CASSSWAASTDTQYF

v_call: TRBV7-2
j_call: TRBJ1-5
clone_size: once
cdr3_aa: CASSLLWQGNQPQHF

v_call: TRBV21-1
j_call: TRBJ2-4
clone_size: NA
cdr3_aa: CASIPGQGPKNIQYF

v_call: TRBV3-1/TRBV3-2
j_call: TRBJ2-1
clone_size: once
cdr3_aa: CASSPTRSSYNEQFF

v_call: TRBV4-3
j_call: TRBJ1-1
clone_size: NA
cdr3_aa: CASSPTKNTEAFF

v_call: TRBV9
j_call: TRBJ2-7
clone_size: NA
cdr3_aa: CASSGGGTAREQYF

v_call: TRBV19
j_call: TRBJ1-5
clone_size: once
cdr3_aa: CASSSLRQTVNQPQHF

v_call: TRBV2
j_call: TRBJ2-7
clone_size: NA
cdr3_aa: CASSFEELMRYF

v_call: TRBV7-2
j_call: TRBJ2-2
clone_size: NA
cdr3_aa: CASSLSPATGTGTGELFF

v_call: TRBV11-1
j_call: TRBJ1-1
clone_size: NA
cdr3_aa: CASSPRTGGNTEAFF

v_call: TRBV9
j_call: TRBJ1-1
clone_size: NA
cdr3_aa: CASSQGQGEAFF

v_call: TRBV11-1
j_call: TRBJ1-5
clone_size: once
cdr3_aa: CASSFGTYQPQHF

v_call: TRBV6-2/TRBV6-3
j_call: TRBJ2-1
clone_size: once
cdr3_aa: CASSFVLGSVGENEQFF

v_call: TRBV5-6
j_call: TRBJ2-1
clone_size: NA
cdr3_aa: CASSFGRGGEQFF

v_call: TRBV28
j_call: TRBJ1-6
clone_size: NA
cdr3_aa: CASSFLRGQTSPLHF

v_call: TRBV2
j_call: TRBJ1-5
clone_size: NA
cdr3_aa: CASSEGGNSNQPQHF